The clone carrying this T cell receptor (beta chain) was picked up one time. The sample is drawn from a study of CD8 T cells in Susac syndrome. With random hexamers, 0.5 to 1 ug RNA was reverse transcribed. TCRdb called the immunoSEQ multiplex PCR reads again in MiXCR, with one record for every CDR3 protein. The sample consists of 100,000 to 150,000 distinct CDR3 sequences, around 95% of them appearing once. Germline V CDR1 and CDR2: SGHNT, YENEEA. This CDR3 is 13 amino acids long. Trimming shortened V by 3 bases and J by 1 base, and 6 bases separated the two germline ends. The receptor's source is a human donor in good health. The rearrangement links TRBV11-3 to TRBJ1-1; D not certain. The sequenced material came from CD4+ T cells from PBMCs. The CDR3 sequence is CASSFTQNTEAFF. CDR3 nucleotide sequence: TGTGCCAGCAGCTTCACCCAGAACACTGAAGCTTTCTTT.